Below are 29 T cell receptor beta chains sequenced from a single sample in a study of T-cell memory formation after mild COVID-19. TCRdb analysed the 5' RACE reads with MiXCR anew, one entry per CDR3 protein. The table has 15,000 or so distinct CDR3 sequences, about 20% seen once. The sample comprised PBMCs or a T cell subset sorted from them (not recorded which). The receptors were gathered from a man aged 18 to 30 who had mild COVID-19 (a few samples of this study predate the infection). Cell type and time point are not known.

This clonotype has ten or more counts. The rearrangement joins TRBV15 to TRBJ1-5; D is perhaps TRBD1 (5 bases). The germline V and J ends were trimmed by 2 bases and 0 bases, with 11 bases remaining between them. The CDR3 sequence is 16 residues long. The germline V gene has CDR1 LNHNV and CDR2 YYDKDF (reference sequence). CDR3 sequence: CATSRPRTRSNQPQHF. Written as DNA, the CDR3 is TGTGCCACCAGCAGACCCCGGACACGTAGCAATCAGCCCCAGCATTTT.

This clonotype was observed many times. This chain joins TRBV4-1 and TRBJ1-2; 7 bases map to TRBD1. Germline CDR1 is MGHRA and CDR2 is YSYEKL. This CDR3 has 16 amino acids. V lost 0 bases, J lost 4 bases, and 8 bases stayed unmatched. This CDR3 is CASSQDGRTGVYGYTF. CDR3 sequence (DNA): TGCGCCAGCAGCCAAGACGGGCGGACAGGCGTCTATGGCTACACCTTC.

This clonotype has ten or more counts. The CDR3 DNA sequence: TGTGCCAGCATCAGGTGGGCCGGGACTGAAGCTTTCTTT. The encoded protein is CASIRWAGTEAFF. The chain is built from TRBV6-6 and TRBJ1-1, with D hard to call. The V end was cut by 7 bases, the J end by 5 bases, with 14 bases between. CDR1 MNHNY and CDR2 SVGAGI come from the germline V gene (reference sequence). The CDR3 sequence is 13 residues long.

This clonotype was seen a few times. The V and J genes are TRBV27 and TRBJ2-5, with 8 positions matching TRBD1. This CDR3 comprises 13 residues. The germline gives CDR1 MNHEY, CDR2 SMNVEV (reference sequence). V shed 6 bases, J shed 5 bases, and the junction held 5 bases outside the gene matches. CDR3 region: CASRTTGGETQYF. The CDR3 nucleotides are TGTGCCAGCAGGACTACAGGGGGGGAGACCCAGTACTTC.

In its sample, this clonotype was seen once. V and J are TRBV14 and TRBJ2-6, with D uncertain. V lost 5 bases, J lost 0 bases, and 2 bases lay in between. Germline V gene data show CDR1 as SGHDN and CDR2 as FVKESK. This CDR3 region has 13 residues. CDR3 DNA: TGTGCCAGCAGCAACTCTGGGGCCAACGTCCTGACTTTC. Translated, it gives CASSNSGANVLTF.

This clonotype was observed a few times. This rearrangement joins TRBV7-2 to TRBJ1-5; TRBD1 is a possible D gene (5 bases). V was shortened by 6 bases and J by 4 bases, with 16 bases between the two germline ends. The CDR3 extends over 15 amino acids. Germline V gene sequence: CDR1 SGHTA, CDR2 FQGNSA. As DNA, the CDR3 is TGTGCCAGCAGGCCCGGGGGATCCTCAAATCAGCCCCAGCATTTT. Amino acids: CASRPGGSSNQPQHF.

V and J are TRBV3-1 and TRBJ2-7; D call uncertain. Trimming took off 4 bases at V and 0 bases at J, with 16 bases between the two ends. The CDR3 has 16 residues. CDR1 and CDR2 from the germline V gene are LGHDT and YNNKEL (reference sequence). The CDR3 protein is CASSPMTRYSSYEQYF. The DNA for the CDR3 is TGTGCCAGCAGCCCCATGACCAGATATAGCTCCTACGAGCAGTACTTC.

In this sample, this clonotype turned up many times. The CDR3 nucleotides read TGCGCCAGCAGCCAATCCCCGGGCCGGGGCAATCAGCCCCAGCATTTT. Protein: CASSQSPGRGNQPQHF. The V and J genes are TRBV4-3 and TRBJ1-5, with D uncertain. V lost 2 bases, J lost 2 bases, and 13 bases lay in between. Germline CDR1 reads LGHNA; CDR2 reads YSLEER. The CDR3 sequence is 16 residues long.

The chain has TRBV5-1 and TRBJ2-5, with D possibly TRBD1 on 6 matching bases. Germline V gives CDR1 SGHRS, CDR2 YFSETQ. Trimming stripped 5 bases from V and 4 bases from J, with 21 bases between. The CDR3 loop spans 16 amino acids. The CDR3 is CASRTGPQGDGETQYF. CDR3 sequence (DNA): TGCGCCAGCAGAACGGGTCCACAGGGAGATGGAGAGACCCAGTACTTC.

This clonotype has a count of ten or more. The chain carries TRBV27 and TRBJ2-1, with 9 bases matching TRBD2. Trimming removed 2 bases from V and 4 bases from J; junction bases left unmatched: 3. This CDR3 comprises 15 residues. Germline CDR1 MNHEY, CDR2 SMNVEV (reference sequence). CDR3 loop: CASSLIAGVYNEQFF. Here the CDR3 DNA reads TGTGCCAGCAGTTTAATAGCGGGGGTATACAATGAGCAGTTCTTC.

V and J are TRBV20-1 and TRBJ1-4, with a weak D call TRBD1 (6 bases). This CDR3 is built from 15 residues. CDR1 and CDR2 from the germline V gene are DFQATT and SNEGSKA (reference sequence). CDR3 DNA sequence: TGCAGCGTCCGGCAGGGGACGATATTTACTGAAAAACTGTTTTTT. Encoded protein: CSVRQGTIFTEKLFF.

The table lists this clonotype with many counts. The CDR3 sequence: CSATLAGGQETQYF. In DNA, the CDR3 is TGCAGCGCCACACTAGCGGGGGGGCAAGAGACCCAGTACTTC. V and J are TRBV29-1 and TRBJ2-5; TRBD2 matches 13 bases. Germline loops: CDR1 SQVTM, CDR2 ANQGSEA. CDR3 length: 14 amino acids. The trim removed 7 bases at V and 2 bases at J, leaving 4 bases unmatched.

In DNA, the CDR3 is TGTGCCAGCAGTTTGGGACAGAGAGATTCACCCCTCCACTTT. Its protein product is CASSLGQRDSPLHF. This chain uses TRBV28 with TRBJ1-6, with 7 bases matching TRBD1. Germline assignment: CDR1 MDHEN and CDR2 SYDVKM. V shed 3 bases, J shed 8 bases, and the junction held 4 bases outside the gene matches. The CDR3 has 14 residues.

CDR3 bases: TGCGCCAGCAGTCTAGGGGAGAGCGAGCAGTACTTC. It is translated as CASSLGESEQYF. The chain carries TRBV23-1 and TRBJ2-7, with D perhaps TRBD1 or TRBD2 (5 bases each). TRBV23-1 is an ORF for which the function is uncertain. V lost 4 bases, J lost 6 bases, and 10 bases lay in between. The CDR3 is 12 amino acids.

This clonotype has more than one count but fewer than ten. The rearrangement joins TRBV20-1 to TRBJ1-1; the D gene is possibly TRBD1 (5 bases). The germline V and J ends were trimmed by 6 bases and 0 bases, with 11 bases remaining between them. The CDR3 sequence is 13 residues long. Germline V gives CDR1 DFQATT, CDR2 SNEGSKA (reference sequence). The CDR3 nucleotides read TGCAGTGCGCCGGGACTGATGAACACTGAAGCTTTCTTT. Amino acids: CSAPGLMNTEAFF.

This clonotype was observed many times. The CDR3 is CASRWTGELFF. CDR3 sequence (DNA): TGTGCCAGCCGCTGGACGGGGGAGCTGTTTTTT. The chain is built from TRBV13 and TRBJ2-2; D unresolved. Germline CDR1 reads PRHDT; CDR2 reads FYEKMQ (reference sequence). The CDR3 is made up of 11 amino acids. Trimming removed 8 bases from V and 8 bases from J, with 9 bases in between.

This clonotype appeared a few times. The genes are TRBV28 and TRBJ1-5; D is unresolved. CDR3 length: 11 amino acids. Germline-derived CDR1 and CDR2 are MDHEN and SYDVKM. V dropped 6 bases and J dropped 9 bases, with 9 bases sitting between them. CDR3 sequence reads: CASSGLRPQHF. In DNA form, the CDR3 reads TGTGCCAGCAGCGGCCTTCGGCCCCAGCATTTT.

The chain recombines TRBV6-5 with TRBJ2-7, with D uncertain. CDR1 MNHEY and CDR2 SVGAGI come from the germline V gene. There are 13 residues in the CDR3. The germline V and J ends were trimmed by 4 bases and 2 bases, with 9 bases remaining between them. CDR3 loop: CASSFDMAYEQYF. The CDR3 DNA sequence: TGTGCCAGCAGTTTCGACATGGCCTACGAGCAGTACTTC.

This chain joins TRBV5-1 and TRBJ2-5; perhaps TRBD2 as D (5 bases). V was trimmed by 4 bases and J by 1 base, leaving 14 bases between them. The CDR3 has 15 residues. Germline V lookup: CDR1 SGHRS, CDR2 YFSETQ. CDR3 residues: CASSRIPGSQETQYF. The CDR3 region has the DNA TGCGCCAGCAGCCGAATCCCGGGGAGCCAAGAGACCCAGTACTTC.

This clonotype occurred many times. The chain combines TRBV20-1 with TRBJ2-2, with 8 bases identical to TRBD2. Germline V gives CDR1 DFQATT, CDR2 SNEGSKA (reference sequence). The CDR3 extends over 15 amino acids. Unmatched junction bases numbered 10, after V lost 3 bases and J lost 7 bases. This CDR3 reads CSASPLAGGDGELFF. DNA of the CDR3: TGCAGTGCTAGTCCATTGGCGGGGGGTGACGGGGAGCTGTTTTTT.

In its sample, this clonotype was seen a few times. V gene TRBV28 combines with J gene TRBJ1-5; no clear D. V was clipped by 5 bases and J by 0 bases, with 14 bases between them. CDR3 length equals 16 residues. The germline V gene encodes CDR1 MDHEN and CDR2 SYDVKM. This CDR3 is CASSLDPNYSNQPQHF. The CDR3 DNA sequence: TGTGCCAGCAGTCTAGACCCAAATTATAGCAATCAGCCCCAGCATTTT.

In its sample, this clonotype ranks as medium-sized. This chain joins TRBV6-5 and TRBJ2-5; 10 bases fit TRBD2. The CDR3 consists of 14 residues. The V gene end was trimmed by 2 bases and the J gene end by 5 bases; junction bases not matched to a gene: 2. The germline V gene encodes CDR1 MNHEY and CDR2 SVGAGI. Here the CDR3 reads CASSYSGGGETQYF. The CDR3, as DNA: TGTGCCAGCAGTTACAGCGGGGGGGGGGAGACCCAGTACTTC.

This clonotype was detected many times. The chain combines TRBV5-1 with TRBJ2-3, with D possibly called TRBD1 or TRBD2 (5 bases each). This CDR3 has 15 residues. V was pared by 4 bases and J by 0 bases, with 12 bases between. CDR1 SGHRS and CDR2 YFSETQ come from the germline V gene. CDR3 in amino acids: CASSRDGDSTDTQYF. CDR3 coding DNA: TGCGCCAGCAGCAGGGACGGGGATAGCACAGATACGCAGTATTTT.

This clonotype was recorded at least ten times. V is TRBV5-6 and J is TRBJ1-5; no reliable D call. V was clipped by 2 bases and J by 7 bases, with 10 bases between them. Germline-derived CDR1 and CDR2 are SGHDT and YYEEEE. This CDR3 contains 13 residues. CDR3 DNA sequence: TGTGCCAGCAGCTTTTCACTGGAACAGCCCCAGCATTTT. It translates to CASSFSLEQPQHF. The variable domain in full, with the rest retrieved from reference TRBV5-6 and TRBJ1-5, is DAGVTQSPTHLIKTRGQQVTLRCSPKSGHDTVSWYQQALGQGPQFIFQYYEEEERQRGNFPDRFSGHQFPNYSSELNVNALLLGDSALYLCASSFSLEQPQHFGDGTRLSIL.

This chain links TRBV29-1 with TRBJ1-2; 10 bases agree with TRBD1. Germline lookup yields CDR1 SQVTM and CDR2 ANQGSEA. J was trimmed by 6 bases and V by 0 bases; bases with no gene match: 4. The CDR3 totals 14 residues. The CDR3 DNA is TGCAGCGTTGAAGATCGGGGGACAGGGGATGGCTACACCTTC. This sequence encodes CSVEDRGTGDGYTF. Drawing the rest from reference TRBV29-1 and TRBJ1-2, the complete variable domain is SAVISQKPSRDICQRGTSLTIQCQVDSQVTMMFWYRQQPGQSLTLIATANQGSEATYESGFVIDKFPISRPNLTFSTLTVSNMSPEDSSIYLCSVEDRGTGDGYTFGSGTRLTVV.

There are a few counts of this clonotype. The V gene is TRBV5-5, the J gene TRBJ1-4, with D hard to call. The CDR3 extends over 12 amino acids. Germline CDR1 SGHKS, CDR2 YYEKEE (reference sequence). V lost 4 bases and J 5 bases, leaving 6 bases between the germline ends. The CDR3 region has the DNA TGTGCCAGCAGCCCTCAAAATGAAAAACTGTTTTTT. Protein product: CASSPQNEKLFF.

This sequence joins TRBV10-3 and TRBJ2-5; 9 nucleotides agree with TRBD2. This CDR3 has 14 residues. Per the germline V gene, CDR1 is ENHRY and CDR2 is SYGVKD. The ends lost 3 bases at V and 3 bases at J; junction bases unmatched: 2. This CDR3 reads CAISDRTSEETQYF. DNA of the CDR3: TGTGCCATCAGTGATCGGACTAGCGAAGAGACCCAGTACTTC.

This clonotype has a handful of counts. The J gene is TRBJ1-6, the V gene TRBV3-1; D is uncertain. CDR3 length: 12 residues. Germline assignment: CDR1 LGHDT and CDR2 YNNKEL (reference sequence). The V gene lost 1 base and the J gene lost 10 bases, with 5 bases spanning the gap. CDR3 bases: TGTGCCAGCAGCCAAGTTGGGTCACCCCTCCACTTT. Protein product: CASSQVGSPLHF.

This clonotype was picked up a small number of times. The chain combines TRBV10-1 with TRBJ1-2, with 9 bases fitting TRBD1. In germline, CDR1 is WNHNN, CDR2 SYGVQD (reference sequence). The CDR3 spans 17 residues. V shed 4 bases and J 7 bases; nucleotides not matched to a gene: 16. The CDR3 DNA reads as TGCGCCAGCAGTGCGACACACCGGGACAGGGTCCTCCTTGGCTACACCTTC. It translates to CASSATHRDRVLLGYTF.